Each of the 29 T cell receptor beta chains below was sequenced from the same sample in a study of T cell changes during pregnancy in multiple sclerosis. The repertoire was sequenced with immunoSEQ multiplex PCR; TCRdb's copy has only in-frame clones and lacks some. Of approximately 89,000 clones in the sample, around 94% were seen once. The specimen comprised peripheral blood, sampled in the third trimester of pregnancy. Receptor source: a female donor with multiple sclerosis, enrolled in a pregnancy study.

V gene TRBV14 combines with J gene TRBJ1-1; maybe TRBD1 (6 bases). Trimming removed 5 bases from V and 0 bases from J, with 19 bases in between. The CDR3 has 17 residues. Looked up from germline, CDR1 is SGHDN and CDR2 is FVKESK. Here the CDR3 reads CASSGTGLVGMNTEAFF. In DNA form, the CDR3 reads TGTGCCAGCAGCGGTACAGGGCTCGTGGGGATGAACACTGAAGCTTTCTTT.

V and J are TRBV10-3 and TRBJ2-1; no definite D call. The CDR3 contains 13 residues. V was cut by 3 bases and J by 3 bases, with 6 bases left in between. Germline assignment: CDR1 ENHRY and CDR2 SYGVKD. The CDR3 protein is CAISDVGYNEQFF. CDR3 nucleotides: TGTGCCATCAGTGACGTCGGCTACAATGAGCAGTTCTTC.

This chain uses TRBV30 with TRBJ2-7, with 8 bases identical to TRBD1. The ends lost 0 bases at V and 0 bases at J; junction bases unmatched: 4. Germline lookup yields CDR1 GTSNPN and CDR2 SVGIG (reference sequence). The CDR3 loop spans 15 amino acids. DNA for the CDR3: TGTGCCTGGAGTGTACTAGGGACAGGCTCCTACGAGCAGTACTTC. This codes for CAWSVLGTGSYEQYF.

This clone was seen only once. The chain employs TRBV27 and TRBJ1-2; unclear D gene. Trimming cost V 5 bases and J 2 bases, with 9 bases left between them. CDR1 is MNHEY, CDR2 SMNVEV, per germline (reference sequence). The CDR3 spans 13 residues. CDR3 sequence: CASSPGWNYGYTF. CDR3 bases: TGTGCCAGCAGTCCAGGATGGAACTATGGCTACACCTTC.

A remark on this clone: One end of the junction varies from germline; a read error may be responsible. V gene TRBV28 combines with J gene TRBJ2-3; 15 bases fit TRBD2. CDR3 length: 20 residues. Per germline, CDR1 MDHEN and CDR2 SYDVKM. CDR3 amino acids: CASSPPHRSGLAGGEDTQYF. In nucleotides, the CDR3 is TGTGCTAGCAGTCCACCCCACAGGTCGGGACTAGCGGGAGGTGAAGATACGCAGTATTTT.

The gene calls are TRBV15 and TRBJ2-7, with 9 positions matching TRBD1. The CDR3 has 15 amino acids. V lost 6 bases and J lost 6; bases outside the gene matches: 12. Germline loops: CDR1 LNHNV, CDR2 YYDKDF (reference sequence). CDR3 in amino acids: CATSSPGQGTSEQYF. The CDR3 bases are TGTGCCACCAGTTCGCCGGGACAGGGAACATCCGAGCAGTACTTC.

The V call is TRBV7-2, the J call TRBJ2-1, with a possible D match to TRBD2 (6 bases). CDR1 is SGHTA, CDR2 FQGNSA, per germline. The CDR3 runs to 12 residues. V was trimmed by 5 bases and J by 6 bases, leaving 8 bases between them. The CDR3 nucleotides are TGTGCCAGCAGCAACGGGGGCAATGAGCAGTTCTTC. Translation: CASSNGGNEQFF.

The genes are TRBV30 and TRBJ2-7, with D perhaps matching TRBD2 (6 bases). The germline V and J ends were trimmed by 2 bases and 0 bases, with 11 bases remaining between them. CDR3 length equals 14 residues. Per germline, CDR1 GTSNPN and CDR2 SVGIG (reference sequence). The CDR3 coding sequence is TGTGCCTGGAGTAGGGACTTCCTCTCCTACGAGCAGTACTTC. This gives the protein CAWSRDFLSYEQYF.

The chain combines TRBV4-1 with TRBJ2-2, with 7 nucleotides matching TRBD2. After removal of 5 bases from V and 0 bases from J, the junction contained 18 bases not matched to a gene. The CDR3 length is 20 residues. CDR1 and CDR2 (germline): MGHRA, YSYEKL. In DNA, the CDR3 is TGCGCCAGCAGCTACGCAACAACGGCACTAGCGACCTCGAACACCGGGGAGCTGTTTTTT. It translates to CASSYATTALATSNTGELFF.

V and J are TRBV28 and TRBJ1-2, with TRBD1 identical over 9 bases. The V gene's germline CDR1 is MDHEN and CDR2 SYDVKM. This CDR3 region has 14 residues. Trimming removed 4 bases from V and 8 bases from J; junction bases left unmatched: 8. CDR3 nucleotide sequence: TGTGCCAGCAGTTCCCCGGGACAGGGCAGGGGCTACACCTTC. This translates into CASSSPGQGRGYTF.

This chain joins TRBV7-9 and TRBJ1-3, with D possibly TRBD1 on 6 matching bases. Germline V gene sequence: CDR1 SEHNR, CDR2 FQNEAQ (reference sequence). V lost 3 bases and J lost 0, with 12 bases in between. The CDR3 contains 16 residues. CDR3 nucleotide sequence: TGTGCCAGCAGCTTTGGACAGCCGAGCTCTGGAAACACCATATATTTT. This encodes CASSFGQPSSGNTIYF.

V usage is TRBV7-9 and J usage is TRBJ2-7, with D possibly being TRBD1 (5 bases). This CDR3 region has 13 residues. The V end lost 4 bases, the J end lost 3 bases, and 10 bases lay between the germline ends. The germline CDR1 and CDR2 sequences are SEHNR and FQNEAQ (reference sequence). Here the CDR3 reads CASSSKDSYEQYF. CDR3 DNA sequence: TGTGCCAGCAGCTCCAAAGACAGCTACGAGCAGTACTTC.

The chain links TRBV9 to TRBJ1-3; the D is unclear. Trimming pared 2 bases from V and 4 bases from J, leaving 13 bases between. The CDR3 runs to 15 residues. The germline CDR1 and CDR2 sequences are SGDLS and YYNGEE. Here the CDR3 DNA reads TGTGCCAGCAGCGTTGAGGGTCGGATCGGAAACACCATATATTTT. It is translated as CASSVEGRIGNTIYF.

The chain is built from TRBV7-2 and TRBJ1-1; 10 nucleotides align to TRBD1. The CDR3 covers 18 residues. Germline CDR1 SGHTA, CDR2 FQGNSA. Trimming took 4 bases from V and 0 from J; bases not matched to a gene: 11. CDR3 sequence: CASSSDRGRGYMNTEAFF. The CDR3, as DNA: TGTGCCAGCAGCTCCGACAGGGGGCGGGGATACATGAACACTGAAGCTTTCTTT.

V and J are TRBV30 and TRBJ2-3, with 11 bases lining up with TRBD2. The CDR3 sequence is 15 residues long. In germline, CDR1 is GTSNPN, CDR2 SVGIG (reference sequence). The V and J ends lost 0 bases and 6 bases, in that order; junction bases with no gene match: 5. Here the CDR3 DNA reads TGTGCCTGGAGTGTACTGGCTAGCGGGAGGGATACGCAGTATTTT. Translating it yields CAWSVLASGRDTQYF.

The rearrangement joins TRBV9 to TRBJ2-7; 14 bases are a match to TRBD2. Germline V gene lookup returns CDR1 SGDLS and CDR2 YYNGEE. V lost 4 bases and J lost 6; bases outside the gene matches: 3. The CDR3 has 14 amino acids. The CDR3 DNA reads TGTGCCAGCAGCCAGGGACTAGCGGGAGTCGAGCAGTACTTC. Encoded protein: CASSQGLAGVEQYF.

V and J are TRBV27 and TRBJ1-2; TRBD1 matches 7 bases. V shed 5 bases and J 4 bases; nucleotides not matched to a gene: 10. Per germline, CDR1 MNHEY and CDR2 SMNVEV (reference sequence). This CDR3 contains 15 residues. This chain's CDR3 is CASSLNRGGGYGYTF. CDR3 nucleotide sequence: TGTGCCAGCAGTCTCAACAGGGGTGGAGGCTATGGCTACACCTTC.

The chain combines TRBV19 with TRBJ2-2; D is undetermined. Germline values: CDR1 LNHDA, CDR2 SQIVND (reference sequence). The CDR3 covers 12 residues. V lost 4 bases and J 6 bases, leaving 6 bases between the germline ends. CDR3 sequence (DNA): TGTGCCAGTAGTAGCGCCGCCGGGGAGCTGTTTTTT. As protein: CASSSAAGELFF.

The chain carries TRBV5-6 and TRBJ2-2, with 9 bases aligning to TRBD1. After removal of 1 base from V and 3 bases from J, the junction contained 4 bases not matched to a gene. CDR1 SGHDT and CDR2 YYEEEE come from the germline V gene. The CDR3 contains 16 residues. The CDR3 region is CASSLTGTGYTGELFF. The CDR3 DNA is TGTGCCAGCAGCTTGACCGGGACAGGGTACACCGGGGAGCTGTTTTTT.

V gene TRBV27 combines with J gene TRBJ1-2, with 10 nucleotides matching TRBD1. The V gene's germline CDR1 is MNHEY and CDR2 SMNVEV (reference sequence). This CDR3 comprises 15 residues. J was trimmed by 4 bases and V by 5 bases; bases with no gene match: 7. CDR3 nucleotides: TGTGCCAGCAGTGCTTCGACAGGGGGCGTCTATGGCTACACCTTC. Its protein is CASSASTGGVYGYTF.

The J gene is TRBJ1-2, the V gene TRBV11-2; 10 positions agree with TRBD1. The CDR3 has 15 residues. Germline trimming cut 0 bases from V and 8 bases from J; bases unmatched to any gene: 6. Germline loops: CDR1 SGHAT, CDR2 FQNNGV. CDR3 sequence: CASSLEGQGIVGYTF. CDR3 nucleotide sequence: TGTGCCAGCAGCTTAGAGGGACAGGGGATCGTGGGCTACACCTTC.

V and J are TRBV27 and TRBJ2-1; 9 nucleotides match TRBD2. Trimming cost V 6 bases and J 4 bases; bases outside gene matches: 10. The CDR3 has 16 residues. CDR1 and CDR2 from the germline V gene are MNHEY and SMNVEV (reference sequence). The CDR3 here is CASSPGGSGSYNEQFF. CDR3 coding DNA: TGTGCCAGCAGCCCCGGGGGTAGCGGGAGTTACAATGAGCAGTTCTTC.

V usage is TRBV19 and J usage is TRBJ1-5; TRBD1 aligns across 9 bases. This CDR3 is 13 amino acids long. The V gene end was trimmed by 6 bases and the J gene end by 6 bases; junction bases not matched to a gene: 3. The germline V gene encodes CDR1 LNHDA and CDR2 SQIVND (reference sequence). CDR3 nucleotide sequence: TGTGCCAGTAGGGGACAGGGAGGTCAGCCCCAGCATTTT. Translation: CASRGQGGQPQHF.

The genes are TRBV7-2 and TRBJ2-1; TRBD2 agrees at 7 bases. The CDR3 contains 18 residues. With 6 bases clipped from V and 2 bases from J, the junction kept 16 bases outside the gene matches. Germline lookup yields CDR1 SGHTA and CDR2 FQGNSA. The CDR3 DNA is TGTGCCAGCAGTTACGGACAACTCGGGAGGCCCCCCTACAATGAGCAGTTCTTC. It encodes CASSYGQLGRPPYNEQFF.

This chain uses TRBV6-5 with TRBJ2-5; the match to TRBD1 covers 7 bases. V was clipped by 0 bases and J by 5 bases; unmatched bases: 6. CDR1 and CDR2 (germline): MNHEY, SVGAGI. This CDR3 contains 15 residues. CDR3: CASSYSTGNRETQYF. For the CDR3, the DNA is TGTGCCAGCAGTTACTCGACAGGGAATAGGGAGACCCAGTACTTC.

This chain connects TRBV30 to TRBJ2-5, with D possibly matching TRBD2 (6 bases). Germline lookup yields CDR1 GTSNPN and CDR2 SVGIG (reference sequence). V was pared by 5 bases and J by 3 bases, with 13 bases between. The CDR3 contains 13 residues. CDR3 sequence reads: CAWSLTGEETQYF. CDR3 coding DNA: TGTGCCTGGTCGCTGACGGGAGAAGAGACCCAGTACTTC.

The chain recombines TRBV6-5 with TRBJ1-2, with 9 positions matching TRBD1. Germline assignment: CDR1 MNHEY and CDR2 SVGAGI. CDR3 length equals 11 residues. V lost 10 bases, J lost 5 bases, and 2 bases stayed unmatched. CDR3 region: CAIGQGYGYTF. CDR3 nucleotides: TGTGCCATCGGACAGGGGTATGGCTACACCTTC.

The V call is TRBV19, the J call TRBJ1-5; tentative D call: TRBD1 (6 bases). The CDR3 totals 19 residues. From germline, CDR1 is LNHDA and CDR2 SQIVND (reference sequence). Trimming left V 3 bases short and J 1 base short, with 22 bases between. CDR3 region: CASSMGARLRGASNQPQHF. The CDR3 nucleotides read TGTGCCAGTAGTATGGGTGCTAGGCTCAGGGGAGCGAGCAATCAGCCCCAGCATTTT.

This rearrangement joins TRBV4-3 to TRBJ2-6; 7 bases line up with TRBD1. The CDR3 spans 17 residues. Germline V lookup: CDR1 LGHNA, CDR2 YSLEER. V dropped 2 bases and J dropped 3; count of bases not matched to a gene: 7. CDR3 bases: TGCGCCAGCAGCCAATCTACAGGGGTAGGTGGGGCCAACGTCCTGACTTTC. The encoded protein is CASSQSTGVGGANVLTF.